The 24 T cell receptor beta chains listed next were all sequenced from one sample in a study of blood T cells in healthy people across ages. Using a J-beta primer mix together with a sample-barcoded 5' primer, a second PCR was run for about 7 to 12 cycles. TCRdb processed the 5' RACE reads anew with MiXCR; each CDR3 protein has one entry. In the table there are roughly 1,500,000 distinct CDR3 sequences, about 35% of which are singletons. The sequencing sample was made of blood. The receptors were sampled from a woman between 25 and 40 years old in good health.

The sample holds a few counts of this clonotype. The chain employs TRBV24-1 and TRBJ2-1, with D perhaps matching TRBD1 or TRBD2 (5 bases each). The CDR3 has 14 residues. The germline V gene has CDR1 KGHDR and CDR2 SFDVKD. Trimming removed 7 bases at V and 4 bases at J, with 13 bases between. CDR3 sequence (DNA): TGTGCCACCAGCGGGACGGAGAATTACAATGAGCAGTTCTTC. Protein product: CATSGTENYNEQFF.

The V and J genes are TRBV10-3 and TRBJ2-7; D is possibly TRBD2 (7 bases). The CDR3 spans 16 residues. Germline V gene sequence: CDR1 ENHRY, CDR2 SYGVKD. V was clipped by 2 bases and J by 0 bases, with 14 bases between them. The CDR3 DNA sequence: TGTGCCATCAGTGAGCCGGGGAGGGGGGGCTCCTACGAGCAGTACTTC. Its translation is CAISEPGRGGSYEQYF.

This clonotype came up many times. The chain joins TRBV29-1 to TRBJ1-2; 8 bases line up with TRBD1. CDR3 length: 16 residues. Germline V CDR1 and CDR2: SQVTM, ANQGSEA. The V and J ends lost 7 bases and 2 bases, in that order; junction bases with no gene match: 15. In DNA, the CDR3 is TGCAGCGCCGGGGGGCCTAGGGCAGGGGGCAACTATGGCTACACCTTC. Its protein product is CSAGGPRAGGNYGYTF.

Worth noting for this clonotype: Its ends do not fully match the called genes, so a read error is possible. Here the CDR3 reads CASRGARSTDAQYF. CDR3 coding DNA: TGTGCCAGCCGCGGAGCTAGGTCCACAGATGCGCAGTATTTT. This sequence joins TRBV7-9 and TRBJ2-3; D not certain. This CDR3 contains 14 residues. Germline V gives CDR1 SEHNR, CDR2 FQNEAQ (reference sequence).

The table lists this clonotype with a few counts. The V and J genes are TRBV5-1 and TRBJ2-5, with D perhaps TRBD2 (6 bases). The V end lost 4 bases, the J end lost 5 bases, and 15 bases lay between the germline ends. Germline V gene sequence: CDR1 SGHRS, CDR2 YFSETQ. This CDR3 contains 14 residues. The CDR3 here is CASSTLAAEETQYF. CDR3 in DNA: TGCGCCAGCAGCACTTTAGCGGCCGAGGAGACCCAGTACTTC.

V gene TRBV20-1 combines with J gene TRBJ2-7; 11 nucleotides align to TRBD2. The CDR3 length is 17 residues. In germline, CDR1 is DFQATT, CDR2 SNEGSKA (reference sequence). V dropped 2 bases and J dropped 3; count of bases not matched to a gene: 12. The CDR3, as DNA: TGCAGTGCTAGAAGCCCGGGACTAGCGGAAAAAAACTACGAGCAGTACTTC. Translating it yields CSARSPGLAEKNYEQYF.

This clonotype was observed a handful of times. The CDR3 nucleotides are TGTGCCAGCAGTGGACCGGGACTAGCGGACAATGAGCAGTTCTTC. It yields the protein CASSGPGLADNEQFF. The rearrangement uses TRBV6-5 and TRBJ2-1, with 11 bases that match TRBD2. The CDR3 consists of 15 residues. Germline trimming cut 5 bases from V and 5 bases from J; bases unmatched to any gene: 5. Germline V gives CDR1 MNHEY, CDR2 SVGAGI.

The chain uses TRBV7-2 and TRBJ1-2, with 8 bases matching TRBD1. The CDR3 contains 14 residues. Germline V gene data show CDR1 as SGHTA and CDR2 as FQGNSA. V was clipped by 2 bases and J by 5 bases; unmatched bases: 4. CDR3 sequence reads: CASSLQGAMYGYTF. In nucleotides, the CDR3 is TGTGCCAGCAGCTTACAGGGGGCGATGTATGGCTACACCTTC. The full variable domain, completed using reference TRBV7-2 and TRBJ1-2, is GAGVSQSPSNKVTEKGKDVELRCDPISGHTALYWYRQSLGQGLEFLIYFQGNSAPDKSGLPSDRFSAERTGGSVSTLTIQRTQQEDSAVYLCASSLQGAMYGYTFGSGTRLTVV.

This clonotype was picked up a small number of times. This chain links TRBV19 with TRBJ1-1; 10 bases line up with TRBD1. The junction had 22 bases not matched to a gene; V was cut back by 5 bases and J by 10 bases. The CDR3 is 18 residues long. Germline values: CDR1 LNHDA, CDR2 SQIVND (reference sequence). The DNA for the CDR3 is TGTGCCAGTAGTTCCTCCTTTACCGGGACAGGGGTGAAGATGGGAGCTTTCTTT. Residues: CASSSSFTGTGVKMGAFF. The variable domain in full, with the rest retrieved from reference TRBV19 and TRBJ1-1, is DGGITQSPKYLFRKEGQNVTLSCEQNLNHDAMYWYRQDPGQGLRLIYYSQIVNDFQKGDIAEGYSVSREKKESFPLTVTSAQKNPTAFYLCASSSSFTGTGVKMGAFFGQGTRLTVV.

The chain joins TRBV20-1 to TRBJ2-7, with D perhaps matching TRBD2 (5 bases). There are 14 residues in the CDR3. The germline gives CDR1 DFQATT, CDR2 SNEGSKA (reference sequence). V was cut by 3 bases and J by 2 bases, with 14 bases left in between. CDR3 amino acids: CSASGGSSAYEQYF. The CDR3 bases are TGCAGTGCTAGCGGTGGGAGCAGCGCCTACGAGCAGTACTTC.

The gene calls are TRBV5-1 and TRBJ2-5, with 8 bases matching TRBD2. The trim removed 6 bases at V and 7 bases at J, leaving 14 bases unmatched. There are 15 residues in the CDR3. Germline lookup yields CDR1 SGHRS and CDR2 YFSETQ. CDR3 nucleotide sequence: TGCGCCAGCACCTCGGGAGGGGGGTCGAAGGGGACCCAGTACTTC. It yields the protein CASTSGGGSKGTQYF.

The table lists this clonotype with a few counts. The V and J genes are TRBV9 and TRBJ1-2; 8 bases line up with TRBD1. V trimming: 1 base; J trimming: 7 bases; junction bases outside the gene matches: 9. Germline loops: CDR1 SGDLS, CDR2 YYNGEE. The length of the CDR3 is 15 residues. The CDR3, as DNA: TGTGCCAGCAGCGTAAACTCGGACAGGGACCTTGGCTACACCTTC. This encodes CASSVNSDRDLGYTF.

This clonotype came up a few times. The chain employs TRBV6-1 and TRBJ1-4; 9 bases map to TRBD1. This CDR3 comprises 14 residues. V shed 6 bases, J shed 8 bases, and the junction held 7 bases outside the gene matches. CDR1 MNHNS and CDR2 SASEGT come from the germline V gene. In nucleotides, the CDR3 is TGTGCCAGCAGGCCCGGGACAGGGTTAGAAAAACTGTTTTTT. Translating gives CASRPGTGLEKLFF.

The chain uses TRBV7-3 and TRBJ1-1, with no clear D. The CDR3 totals 13 residues. V was shortened by 4 bases and J by 1 base, with 7 bases between the two germline ends. CDR1 is SGHTA, CDR2 FQGTGA, per germline. This chain's CDR3 is CASSSMANTEAFF. The CDR3 nucleotides read TGTGCCAGCAGCTCAATGGCGAACACTGAAGCTTTCTTT.

The gene calls are TRBV6-5 and TRBJ1-1; the D is unclear. V dropped 2 bases and J dropped 1 base, with 11 bases sitting between them. The CDR3 sequence is 15 residues long. Germline V gene sequence: CDR1 MNHEY, CDR2 SVGAGI. The CDR3 bases are TGTGCCAGCAGTTACCTGGCTCACCAGAACACTGAAGCTTTCTTT. Translation: CASSYLAHQNTEAFF.

The chain links TRBV20-1 to TRBJ1-5, with a possible D match to TRBD1 (5 bases). Trimming removed 3 bases from V and 0 bases from J, with 12 bases in between. CDR1 is DFQATT and CDR2 is SNEGSKA in the germline V gene (reference sequence). The CDR3 covers 15 residues. The CDR3 coding sequence is TGCAGTGCTAGTTATGGGGCGTATAGCAATCAGCCCCAGCATTTT. This encodes CSASYGAYSNQPQHF.

This clonotype was observed many times. J is TRBJ2-1 and V is TRBV7-7, with TRBD2 matching 10 bases. The CDR3 loop spans 15 amino acids. V lost 4 bases to trimming and J lost 1 base; unmatched junction nucleotides: 1. CDR1 is SSHAT, CDR2 FNYEAQ, per germline (reference sequence). The CDR3 is CASSSGLASYNEQFF. The CDR3 DNA follows: TGTGCCAGCAGCTCGGGACTAGCGTCCTACAATGAGCAGTTCTTC.

This clonotype was recorded a few times. The chain has TRBV4-2 and TRBJ2-7; D might be TRBD2 (5 bases). V shed 0 bases and J shed 4 bases, with 10 bases lying between them. The CDR3 is made up of 14 amino acids. Germline V gene data show CDR1 as LGHNA and CDR2 as YNFKEQ. CDR3 residues: CASSQELGLYEQYF. The CDR3 DNA follows: TGTGCCAGCAGCCAAGAGCTCGGACTGTACGAGCAGTACTTC.

This clonotype was seen at least ten times. This chain links TRBV12-3 or TRBV12-4 with TRBJ2-2; D not resolved. V lost 2 bases and J 6 bases, leaving 4 bases between the germline ends. CDR3 length equals 12 residues. CDR3 loop: CASSLTSGELFF. The CDR3 DNA follows: TGTGCCAGCAGTTTAACATCCGGGGAGCTGTTTTTT.

This clonotype has only a few counts. The genes are TRBV27 and TRBJ1-4, with a tentative D call TRBD1 (5 bases). V was cut by 6 bases and J by 4 bases, with 15 bases left in between. This CDR3 spans 15 amino acids. Germline CDR1 and CDR2: MNHEY and SMNVEV (reference sequence). The CDR3 DNA sequence: TGTGCCAGCAGGAGATACGGGACGGATAATGAAAAACTGTTTTTT. It translates to CASRRYGTDNEKLFF.

This clonotype was detected a few times. The chain is built from TRBV29-1 and TRBJ1-2; D gene unclear. The germline CDR1 and CDR2 sequences are SQVTM and ANQGSEA. Trimming shortened V by 3 bases and J by 8 bases, and 19 bases separated the two germline ends. The CDR3 covers 14 residues. The CDR3 reads CSVDGVNSAGGYTF. The DNA of the CDR3 is TGCAGCGTTGATGGCGTTAATTCCGCGGGAGGCTACACCTTC.

This clonotype has a handful of counts. The chain links TRBV6-5 to TRBJ2-1; D is possibly TRBD2 (6 bases). The V and J ends lost 0 bases and 8 bases respectively, with 14 bases between them. CDR1 and CDR2 from the germline V gene are MNHEY and SVGAGI. CDR3 length: 15 amino acids. The CDR3 DNA reads as TGTGCCAGCAGTTACTCTGTGCGGGGAGGAGATGAGCAGTTCTTC. Its translation: CASSYSVRGGDEQFF.

The gene calls are TRBV5-5 and TRBJ2-1; the match to TRBD2 covers 7 bases. Germline CDR1 SGHKS, CDR2 YYEKEE (reference sequence). CDR3 size: 15 residues. The V and J ends lost 4 bases and 9 bases, in that order; junction bases with no gene match: 13. This CDR3 reads CASSPSETSAGEQFF. The CDR3 nucleotides are TGTGCCAGCAGCCCATCAGAAACTAGCGCGGGTGAGCAGTTCTTC.

The table lists this clonotype with a few counts. The chain carries TRBV6-5 and TRBJ1-2, with 11 bases aligning to TRBD1. Trimming took 5 bases from V and 7 from J; bases not matched to a gene: 6. This CDR3 comprises 14 residues. Germline CDR1 MNHEY, CDR2 SVGAGI. CDR3 bases: TGTGCCAGCAGTCGGCGCGGGACAGGGGGTGGCTACACCTTC. Protein product: CASSRRGTGGGYTF.